The entry below gives a single T cell receptor beta chain sequence along with its context. The sample holds one count of this clone. No cognate antigen has been identified for it. Base qualities are not at hand, and no much larger clone is one base apart. Each collaborating institution followed its own protocols to collect whole blood in K2EDTA tubes. For TCRbeta analysis, collaborators shipped samples as frozen whole blood, isolated PBMCs, or DNA extracted from either of those sample types. The data stem from a study of blood T cell repertoires in COVID-19 (dated by TCRdb to the early 2020s). For the study in its entirety: Samples from collaborators originated in the United States, Italy and Spain and spanned both the acute and convalescent phases of COVID-19. The samples were drawn from the first 160 participants of the ongoing ImmuneRACE study and from 1,200 or so subjects provided by 6 global collaborators. The prospective study material was composed of cDNA or gDNA derived from T cells, B-cell-depleted T cells, or PBMCs. Deeply sampled blood TCRbeta repertoires from subjects exposed to, actively infected with, or recovered from COVID-19 were included in the dataset. HLA class I and class II types, where available, came from metadata supplied by the sample provider rather than from assay-based typing. Nearly every sample came with metadata listing a de-identified subject ID, COVID-19 status, age in years and sex. The repertoires were released in a freely available public database intended as a resource for research on the immune response to SARS-CoV-2. Beyond this particular receptor, the publication reports: How much clinical and demographic metadata was included differed by source and by participant, and the metadata was provided uncurated.

Reading from cysteine to phenylalanine, the CDR3 counts 17 amino acids. Left in the record is the CDR3 DNA by itself, 51 bases read in frame from the first base. As encoded in the germline V gene, CDR1 is SGDLS while CDR2 is YYNGEE. Ends trimmed: V by 0 bases, J by 12 bases; bases unmatched to a gene: 13. The immunoSEQ Assay, a bias-controlled multiplex PCR, was used to amplify TCRbeta CDR3 regions from genomic DNA. As for the original processing: The number of nucleated cells in each sample was estimated by amplification of reference gene primers within the assay. To quantify the absolute abundance of each unique TCRbeta CDR3 rearrangement, sequence reads were collapsed and filtered. Productive Simpson clonality was computed per sample as the square root of Simpson's diversity index over productive rearrangements. Entries here come from immuneACCESS through TCRdb and include only in-frame sequences with V and J called. Some clones fail to appear in such tables; in the studies checked, an unresolved V gene covers under half of the shortfall, and the cause of the remainder is unknown. V, J and clone size are those of that table, while D and trimming were read from the DNA. Here the sample has roughly 80,000 clones; about 78% occur a single time. The top ten constitute about 15% of the sample.

Sequenced: peripheral blood. This TCR derives from a human donor in a cohort sampled during active COVID-19. The V and J genes are TRBV9 and TRBJ2-1; 12 bases in between match TRBD2. In nucleotide form, the sequence is TGTGCCAGCAGCGTAGCTACGGGGAAGGGACTAGCGGGTGTGCAGTTCTTC. It is translated as CASSVATGKGLAGVQFF. The variable domain in full, with residues beyond the CDR3 obtained from the reference TRBV9 and TRBJ2-1 genes, is DSGVTQTPKHLITATGQRVTLRCSPRSGDLSVYWYQQSLDQGLQFLIQYYNGEERAKGNILERFSAQQFPDLHSELNLSSLELGDSALYFCASSVATGKGLAGVQFFGPGTRLTVL.